This T cell receptor (beta chain) is from a study of blood T cell repertoires in COVID-19. The J segment lost 0 bases and the V segment lost 3 bases, leaving 6 bases of the junction unmatched. CDR1 SNHLY and CDR2 FYNNEI come from the germline V gene. The CDR3 has 16 amino acids. Sequencing used immunoSEQ multiplex PCR; TCRdb keeps in-frame clones, though not all of them. Here the sample spans about 240,000 clones, about 82% being singletons. The TCR sequence derives from a woman aged 60 to 75 with active or convalescent COVID-19. The rearrangement links TRBV2 to TRBJ2-7; 9 nucleotides align to TRBD2. Material: peripheral blood. In nucleotides, the CDR3 is TGTGCCAGCAGTGACCAACGACTAGCGGACTCCTACGAGCAGTACTTC. It is translated as CASSDQRLADSYEQYF.